The entry below gives a single TCR beta chain sequence along with its context. The target antigen is unknown. These data are taken from a study of identical twins. Study results and limitations: Sequences that were out-of-frame, alpha and twin-shared displayed an excess of low generation probability.

TCRdb ran MiXCR on the 5' RACE reads and lists one entry per CDR3 protein. The table shows fewer than 250,000 distinct CDR3 sequences, with roughly 7.5% occurring only once. Germline V gives CDR1 MNHEY, CDR2 SMNVEV (reference sequence). The V end lost 3 bases, the J end lost 2 bases, and 17 bases lay between the germline ends. The CDR3 has 16 amino acids. This same sample was also part of a study on yellow fever vaccine responses in identical twins.

This receptor was obtained from a woman aged 18-35 years in good health. This chain uses TRBV27 with TRBJ2-7; possibly TRBD1 for D (6 bases). The sample was CD8+ T cells sorted from blood. For the CDR3, the DNA is TGTGCCAGCAGTTTCCGATCAGGGGCCGGACCCTACGAGCAGTACTTC. Translation gives CASSFRSGAGPYEQYF.